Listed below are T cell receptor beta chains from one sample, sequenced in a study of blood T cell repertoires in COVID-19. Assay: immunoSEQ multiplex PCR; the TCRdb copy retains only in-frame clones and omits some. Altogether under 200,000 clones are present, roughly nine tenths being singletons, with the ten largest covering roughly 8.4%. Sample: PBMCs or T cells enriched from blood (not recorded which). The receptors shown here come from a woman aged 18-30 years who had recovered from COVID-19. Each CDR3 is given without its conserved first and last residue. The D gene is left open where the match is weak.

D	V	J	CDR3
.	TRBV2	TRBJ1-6	ASSDNGSPLH
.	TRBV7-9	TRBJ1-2	ASSHRRGGDDYGYT
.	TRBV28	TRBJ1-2	ASSTVSRVDYGYT
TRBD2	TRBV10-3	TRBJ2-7	AISPSGGTYEQY
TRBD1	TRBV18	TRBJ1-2	ASSPTGDYGYT
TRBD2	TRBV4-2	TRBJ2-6	ASSQVASGEPGANVLT
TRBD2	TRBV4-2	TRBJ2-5	ASSRREGHQETQY
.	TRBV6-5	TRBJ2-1	ASSPRDTHLNEQF
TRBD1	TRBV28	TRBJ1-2	ASSSHRTGGDYGYT
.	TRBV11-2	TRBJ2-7	ASSLDGGVGYEQY
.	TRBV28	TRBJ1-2	ASSLLGGVIGYT
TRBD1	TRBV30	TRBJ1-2	AWIGWSAPGQRLEPSYGYT
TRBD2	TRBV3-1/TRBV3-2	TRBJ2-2	ASSQELAGFGELF
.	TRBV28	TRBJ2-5	ASSSTGWVTGETQY
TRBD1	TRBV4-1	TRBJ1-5	ASSRDPQGSNQPQH
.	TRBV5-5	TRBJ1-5	ASSSLGGNQPQH
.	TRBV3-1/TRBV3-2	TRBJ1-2	ASSQDSGREDLLYGYT
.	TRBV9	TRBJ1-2	ASSPEVVPAVGYT
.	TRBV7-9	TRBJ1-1	ASSLGSTENTEAF
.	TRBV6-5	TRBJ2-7	ASSYSETVEQY
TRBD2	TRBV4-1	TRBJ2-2	ASSQPGRGTGELF
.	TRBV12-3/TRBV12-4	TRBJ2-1	ASSFSNEQF
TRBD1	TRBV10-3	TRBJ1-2	ATGQGTNYGYT
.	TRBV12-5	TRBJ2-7	ASGNPYRARYEQY
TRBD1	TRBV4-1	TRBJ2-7	ASSELQGMDEQY
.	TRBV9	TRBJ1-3	ASSVGGTSGNTIY
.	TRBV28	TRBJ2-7	ASSLWVAGTTYEQY
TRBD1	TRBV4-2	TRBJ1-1	ASSQPGTGGTEAF
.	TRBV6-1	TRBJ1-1	ASSETSTEAF
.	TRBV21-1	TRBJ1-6	ASSKGAEGAPYNSPLH
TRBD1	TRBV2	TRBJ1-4	ASLRGLGYEKLF
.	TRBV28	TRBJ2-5	ATLIQGQETQY
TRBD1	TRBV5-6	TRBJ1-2	ASSPEGQLSYGYT
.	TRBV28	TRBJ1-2	ASSGGDLSSYGYT
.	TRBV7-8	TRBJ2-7	ASSLAAPYEQY
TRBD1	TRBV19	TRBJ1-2	ASSLRGAGQGSYGYT
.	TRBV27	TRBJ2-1	ASMLATSRANEQF
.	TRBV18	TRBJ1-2	ASSPGDRSNYGYT
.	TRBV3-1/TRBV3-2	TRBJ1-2	ASRKKGGGYT
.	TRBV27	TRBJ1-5	ASSFRGRGQPQH
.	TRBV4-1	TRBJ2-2	ASSQGRGRNTGELF
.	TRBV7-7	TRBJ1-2	ASSLARCSQPDN
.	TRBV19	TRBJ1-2	ASSIVGTPNYGYT
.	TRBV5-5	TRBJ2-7	ASSPSLSSYEQY
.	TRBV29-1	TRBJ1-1	SASGQMNTEAF